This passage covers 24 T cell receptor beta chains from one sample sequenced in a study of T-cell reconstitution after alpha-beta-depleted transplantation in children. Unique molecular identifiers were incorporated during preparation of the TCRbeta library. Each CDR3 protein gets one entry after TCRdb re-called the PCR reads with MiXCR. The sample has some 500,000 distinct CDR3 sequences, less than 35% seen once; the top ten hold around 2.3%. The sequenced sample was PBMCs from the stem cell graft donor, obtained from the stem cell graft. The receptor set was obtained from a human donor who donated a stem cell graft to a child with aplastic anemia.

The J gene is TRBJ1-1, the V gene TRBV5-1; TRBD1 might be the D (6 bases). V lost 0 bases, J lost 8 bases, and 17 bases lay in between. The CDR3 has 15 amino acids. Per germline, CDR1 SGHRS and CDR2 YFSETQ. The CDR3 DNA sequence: TGCGCCAGCAGCTTGGTTTCGGGCAGGGGCGACGAAGCTTTCTTT. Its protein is CASSLVSGRGDEAFF.

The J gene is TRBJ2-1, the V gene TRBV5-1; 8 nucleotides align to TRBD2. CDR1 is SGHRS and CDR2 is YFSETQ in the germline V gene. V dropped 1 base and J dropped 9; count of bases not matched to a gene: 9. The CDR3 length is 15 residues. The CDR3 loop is CASSLNSGSGAEQFF. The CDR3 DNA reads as TGCGCCAGCAGCTTGAACAGCGGGAGCGGGGCTGAGCAGTTCTTC.

The CDR3 DNA reads TGTGCCATCAGTGAGGGACAGGCTGGTCAGCCCCAGCATTTT. Protein product: CAISEGQAGQPQHF. The chain employs TRBV10-3 and TRBJ1-5; 7 bases match TRBD1. This CDR3 has 14 amino acids. V gave up 2 bases and J gave up 6 bases; unmatched junction bases: 4. Germline assignment: CDR1 ENHRY and CDR2 SYGVKD.

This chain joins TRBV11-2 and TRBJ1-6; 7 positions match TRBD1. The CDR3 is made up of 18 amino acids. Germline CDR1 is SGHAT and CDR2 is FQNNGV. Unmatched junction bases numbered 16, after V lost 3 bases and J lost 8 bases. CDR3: CASSFGSRGVRVDSPLHF. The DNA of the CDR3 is TGTGCCAGCAGCTTCGGTTCCAGGGGGGTCAGGGTGGATTCACCCCTCCACTTT.

The CDR3 nucleotides read TGCGCCAGCAGCCAACCCCGTGGACAGGGGGACAATGAGCAGTTCTTC. Translated, it gives CASSQPRGQGDNEQFF. The rearrangement joins TRBV4-1 to TRBJ2-1; TRBD1 matches at 10 bases. Germline trimming cut 2 bases from V and 5 bases from J; bases unmatched to any gene: 6. The CDR3 is 16 residues long. CDR1 is MGHRA, CDR2 YSYEKL, per germline.

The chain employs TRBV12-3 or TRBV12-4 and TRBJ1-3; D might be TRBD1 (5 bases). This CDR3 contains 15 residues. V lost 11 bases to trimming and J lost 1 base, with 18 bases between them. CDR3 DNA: TGTGCCGAAGGAGATGCGGGGGGATCTGGAAACACCATATATTTT. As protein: CAEGDAGGSGNTIYF.

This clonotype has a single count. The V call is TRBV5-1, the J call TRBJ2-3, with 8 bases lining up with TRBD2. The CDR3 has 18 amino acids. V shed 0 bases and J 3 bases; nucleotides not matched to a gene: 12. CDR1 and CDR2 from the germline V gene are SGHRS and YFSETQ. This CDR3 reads CASSLVAGIPSGTDTQYF. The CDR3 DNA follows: TGCGCCAGCAGCTTGGTAGCGGGAATCCCATCAGGGACAGATACGCAGTATTTT.

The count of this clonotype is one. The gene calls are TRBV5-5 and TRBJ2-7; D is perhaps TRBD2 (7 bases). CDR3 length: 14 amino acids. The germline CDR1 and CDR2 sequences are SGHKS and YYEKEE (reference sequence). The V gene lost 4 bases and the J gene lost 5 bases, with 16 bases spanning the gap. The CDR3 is CASSLNPGGHEQYF. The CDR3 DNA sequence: TGTGCCAGCAGCCTTAACCCGGGGGGCCACGAGCAGTACTTC. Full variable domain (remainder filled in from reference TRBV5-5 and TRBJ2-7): DAGVTQSPTHLIKTRGQQVTLRCSPISGHKSVSWYQQVLGQGPQFIFQYYEKEERGRGNFPDRFSARQFPNYSSELNVNALLLGDSALYLCASSLNPGGHEQYFGPGTRLTVT.

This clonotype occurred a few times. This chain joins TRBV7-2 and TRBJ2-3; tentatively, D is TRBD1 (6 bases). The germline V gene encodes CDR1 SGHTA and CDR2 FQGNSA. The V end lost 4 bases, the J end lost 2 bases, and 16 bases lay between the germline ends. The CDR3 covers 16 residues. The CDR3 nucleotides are TGTGCCAGCAGCTCCCGGTCGGACAGAATCACAGATACGCAGTATTTT. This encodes CASSSRSDRITDTQYF.

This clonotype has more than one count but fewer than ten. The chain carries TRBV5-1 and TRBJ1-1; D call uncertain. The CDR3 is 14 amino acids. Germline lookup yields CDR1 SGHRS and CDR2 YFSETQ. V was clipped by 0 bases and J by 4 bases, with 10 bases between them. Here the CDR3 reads CASSLGAASTEAFF. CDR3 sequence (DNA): TGCGCCAGCAGCTTGGGGGCAGCTAGCACTGAAGCTTTCTTT. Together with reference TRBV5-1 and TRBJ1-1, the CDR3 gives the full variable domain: KAGVTQTPRYLIKTRGQQVTLSCSPISGHRSVSWYQQTPGQGLQFLFEYFSETQRNKGNFPGRFSGRQFSNSRSEMNVSTLELGDSALYLCASSLGAASTEAFFGQGTRLTVV.

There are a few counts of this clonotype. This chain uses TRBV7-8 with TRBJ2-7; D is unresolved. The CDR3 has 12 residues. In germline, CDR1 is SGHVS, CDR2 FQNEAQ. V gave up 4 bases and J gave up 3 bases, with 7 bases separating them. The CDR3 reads CASSSTNYEQYF. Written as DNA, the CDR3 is TGTGCCAGCAGCTCCACCAACTACGAGCAGTACTTC. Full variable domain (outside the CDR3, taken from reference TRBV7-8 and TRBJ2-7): GAGVSQSPRYKVAKRGQDVALRCDPISGHVSLFWYQQALGQGPEFLTYFQNEAQLDKSGLPSDRFFAERPEGSVSTLKIQRTQQEDSAVYLCASSSTNYEQYFGPGTRLTVT.

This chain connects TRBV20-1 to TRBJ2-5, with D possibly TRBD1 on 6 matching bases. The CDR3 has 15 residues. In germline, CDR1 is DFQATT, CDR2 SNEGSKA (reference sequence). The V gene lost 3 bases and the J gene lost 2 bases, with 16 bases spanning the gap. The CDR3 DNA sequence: TGCAGTGCTAGGCATGAGCAGGGGTTACAAGAGACCCAGTACTTC. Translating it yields CSARHEQGLQETQYF.

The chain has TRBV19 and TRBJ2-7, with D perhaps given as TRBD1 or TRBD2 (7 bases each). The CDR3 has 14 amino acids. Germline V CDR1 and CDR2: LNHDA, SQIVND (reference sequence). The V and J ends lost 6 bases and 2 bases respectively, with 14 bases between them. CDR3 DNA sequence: TGTGCCAGTAGCAGGGGGGGCGGCCCCTACGAGCAGTACGTC. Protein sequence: CASSRGGGPYEQYV.

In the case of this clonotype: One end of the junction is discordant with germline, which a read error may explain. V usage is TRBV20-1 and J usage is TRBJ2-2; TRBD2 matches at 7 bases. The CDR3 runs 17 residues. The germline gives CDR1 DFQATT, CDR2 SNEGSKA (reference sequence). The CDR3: CCASTSWREIVDGELFF. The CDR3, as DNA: TGCTGTGCCTCAACATCTTGGCGGGAGATTGTAGACGGGGAGCTGTTTTTT.

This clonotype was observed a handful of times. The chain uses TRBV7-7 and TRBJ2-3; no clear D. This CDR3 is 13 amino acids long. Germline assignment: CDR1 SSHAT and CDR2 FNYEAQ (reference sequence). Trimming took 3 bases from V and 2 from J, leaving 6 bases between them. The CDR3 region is CASSLSYTDTQYF. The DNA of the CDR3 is TGTGCCAGCAGCTTGAGCTACACAGATACGCAGTATTTT.

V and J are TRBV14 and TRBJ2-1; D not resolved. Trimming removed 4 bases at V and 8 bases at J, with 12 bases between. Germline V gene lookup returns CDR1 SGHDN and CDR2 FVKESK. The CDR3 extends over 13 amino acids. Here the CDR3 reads CASSLQPFYEQFF. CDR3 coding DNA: TGTGCCAGCAGCCTACAACCATTCTATGAGCAGTTCTTC.

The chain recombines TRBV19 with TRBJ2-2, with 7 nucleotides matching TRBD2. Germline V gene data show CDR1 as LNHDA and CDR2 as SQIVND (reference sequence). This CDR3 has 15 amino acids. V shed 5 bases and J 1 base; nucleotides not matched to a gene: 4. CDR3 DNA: TGTGCCAGTAGTGTCGCTAGCGGGAACACCGGGGAGCTGTTTTTT. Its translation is CASSVASGNTGELFF.

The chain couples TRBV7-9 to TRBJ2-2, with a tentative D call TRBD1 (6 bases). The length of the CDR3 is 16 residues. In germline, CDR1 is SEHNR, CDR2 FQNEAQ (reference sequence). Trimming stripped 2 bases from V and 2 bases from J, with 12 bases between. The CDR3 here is CASSLWGRLNTGELFF. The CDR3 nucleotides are TGTGCCAGCAGCTTATGGGGGCGGCTCAACACCGGGGAGCTGTTTTTT.

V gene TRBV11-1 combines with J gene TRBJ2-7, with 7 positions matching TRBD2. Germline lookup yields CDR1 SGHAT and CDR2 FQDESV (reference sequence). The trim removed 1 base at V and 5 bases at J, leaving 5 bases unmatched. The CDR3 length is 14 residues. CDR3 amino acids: CASSLVGTTDEQYV. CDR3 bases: TGTGCCAGCAGCTTAGTTGGGACTACCGACGAGCAGTACGTC.

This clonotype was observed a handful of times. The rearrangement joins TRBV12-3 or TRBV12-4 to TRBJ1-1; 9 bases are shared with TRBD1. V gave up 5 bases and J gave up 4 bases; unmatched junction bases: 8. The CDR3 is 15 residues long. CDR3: CASSPGTGTGTEAFF. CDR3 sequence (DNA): TGTGCCAGCAGTCCCGGGACAGGGACGGGCACTGAAGCTTTCTTT.

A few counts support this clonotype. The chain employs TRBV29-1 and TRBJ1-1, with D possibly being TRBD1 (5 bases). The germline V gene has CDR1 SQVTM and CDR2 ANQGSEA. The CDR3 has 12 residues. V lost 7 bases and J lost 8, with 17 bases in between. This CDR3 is CSATRGWVEAFF. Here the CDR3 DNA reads TGCAGCGCAACACGGGGGTGGGTGGAAGCTTTCTTT.

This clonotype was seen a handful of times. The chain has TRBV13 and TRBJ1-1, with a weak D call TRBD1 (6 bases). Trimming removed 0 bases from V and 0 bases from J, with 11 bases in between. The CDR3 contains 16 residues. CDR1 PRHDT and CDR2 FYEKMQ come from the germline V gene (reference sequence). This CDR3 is CASSLGQGYLNTEAFF. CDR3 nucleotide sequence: TGTGCCAGCAGCTTAGGACAGGGATATTTGAACACTGAAGCTTTCTTT.

Here the CDR3 reads CASSPWDGNEAFF. In nucleotides, the CDR3 is TGTGCCAGCAGCCCCTGGGACGGCAACGAAGCTTTCTTT. The rearrangement uses TRBV7-2 and TRBJ1-1; D is possibly TRBD1 (5 bases). CDR3 length: 13 amino acids. V lost 5 bases, J lost 8 bases, and 15 bases lay in between. The germline V gene has CDR1 SGHTA and CDR2 FQGNSA.

Here the CDR3 DNA reads TGCGCCAGCAGCCAACGGGACGGCTACGAGCAGTACTTC. Translated: CASSQRDGYEQYF. V usage is TRBV4-3 and J usage is TRBJ2-7; D might be TRBD1 or TRBD2, each matching 5 bases. Per germline, CDR1 LGHNA and CDR2 YSLEER. The CDR3 contains 13 residues. Between the trimmed V and J ends, which lost 2 bases and 3 bases, there was a span of 8 bases.